These T cell receptor beta chains were read from a single sample in a study of neurological immune-mediated disorders. Using its own MiXCR run on the 5' RACE reads, TCRdb lists one record per CDR3 protein. The sample records about 50,000 distinct CDR3 sequences, approximately 10% being singletons. Sequencing was performed on PBMCs. The receptors come from a woman aged 40 to 55 with HTLV-1-associated myelopathy (HAM/TSP). Both conserved end residues are part of each CDR3. A D gene is named only where the DNA matches it firmly. Rows may omit the clone size; those that give it use once, few, many or a size class.

V	D	size	J	DNA	CDR3
TRBV5-5	-	many	TRBJ2-7	TGTGCCAGCAGGGACATTTCGGGCTCCTACGAGCAGTACTTC	CASRDISGSYEQYF
TRBV5-1	-	many	TRBJ2-6	TGCGCCAGCAGCTTGTCAGGGGAAGGGGCCAACGTCCTGACTTTC	CASSLSGEGANVLTF
TRBV6-2/TRBV6-3	TRBD1	many	TRBJ2-1	TGTGCCAGCAGTTACTTCTTTCGGGACAGGTTCTACAATGAGCAGTTCTTC	CASSYFFRDRFYNEQFF
TRBV3-1	-	many	TRBJ1-1	TGTGCCAGCAGCCACAGGGCGATGATGAACACTGAAGCTTTCTTT	CASSHRAMMNTEAFF
TRBV6-4	-	once	TRBJ2-2	TGTGCCAGCACCTTATGCTGGGAGCTGTTTTTT	CASTLCWELFF
TRBV2	-	many	TRBJ1-1	TGTGCCAGCAGGAGGGGCAGCTCCATGAACACTGAAGCTTTCTTT	CASRRGSSMNTEAFF
TRBV5-1	-	many	TRBJ1-2	TGCGCCAGCAGTTCCAGGGGCCTCAACTATGGCTACACCTTC	CASSSRGLNYGYTF
TRBV7-9	TRBD1	many	TRBJ1-1	TGTGCCAGCAGCTTGACAGGGGTCCCGAACACTGAAGCTTTCTTT	CASSLTGVPNTEAFF
TRBV12-3/TRBV12-4	-	many	TRBJ1-5	TGTGCCAGCAGTTTAAAGGGGTACAATCAGCCCCAGCATTTT	CASSLKGYNQPQHF
TRBV5-1	-	many	TRBJ2-5	TGCGCCAGCAGCCCTGACGGGCAGACCCAGTACTTC	CASSPDGQTQYF
TRBV2	-	many	TRBJ1-4	TGTGCCAGCAGTGAGGCCCAGGGGGAAAAACTGTTTTTT	CASSEAQGEKLFF
TRBV7-3	-	-	TRBJ2-3	TGTGCCAGCAGCACCCAGGGCATGGGACCAGATACGCAGTATTTT	CASSTQGMGPDTQYF
TRBV30	-	-	TRBJ1-4	TGTGCCTGGAGACGTGGGAGAATAATGTTTTTT	CAWRRGRIMFF
TRBV5-1	TRBD2	many	TRBJ2-7	TGCGCCAGCAGCTTGGGGGGAGGGAACGAGCAGTACTTC	CASSLGGGNEQYF
TRBV7-6	TRBD2	-	TRBJ2-2	TGTGCCAGCAGCCCCTTAGGTGGGGGACTAACTTACACCGGGGAGCTGTTTTTT	CASSPLGGGLTYTGELFF
TRBV5-1	TRBD2	many	TRBJ2-3	TGCGCCAGCAGCTCCGGTGAGCGGGGGGACACAGATACGCAGTATTTT	CASSSGERGDTDTQYF
TRBV5-1	TRBD2	many	TRBJ2-3	TGCGCCAGCAGCCCGACTAGCGGCACAGATACGCAGTATTTT	CASSPTSGTDTQYF
TRBV7-9	-	many	TRBJ2-1	TGTGCCAGCAGCTTAGTCCAGGTTCTATACAATGAGCAGTTCTTC	CASSLVQVLYNEQFF
TRBV12-3/TRBV12-4	TRBD1	many	TRBJ2-3	TGTGCCAGCAGTTTAGTCAGGGGGACGCAGTATTTT	CASSLVRGTQYF
TRBV7-2	TRBD1	many	TRBJ2-5	TGTGCCAGCAGCCCCGGACAGGGGGTGTGGGGAGAGACCCAGTACTTC	CASSPGQGVWGETQYF
TRBV19	-	few	TRBJ1-1	TGTGCCAGTAGTCCCACCGGAGGAGGGACTGAAGCTTTCTTT	CASSPTGGGTEAFF
TRBV2	-	many	TRBJ2-5	TGTGCCAGCAGTGAAGCGGGGGGGCGCCGAGAGACCCAGTACTTC	CASSEAGGRRETQYF
TRBV4-1	TRBD2	many	TRBJ2-1	TGCGCCAGCAGCCGGATGGGACTAGCAGACTACAATGAGCAGTTCTTC	CASSRMGLADYNEQFF
TRBV20-1	-	many	TRBJ2-1	TGCAGTGCTAGAGATCTGGGGCGGCTCAATGAGCAGTTCTTC	CSARDLGRLNEQFF
TRBV10-3	-	many	TRBJ1-6	TGTGCCATCAGTGTAAATGACTTGCAGAATTCACCCCTCCACTTT	CAISVNDLQNSPLHF
TRBV6-5	-	many	TRBJ1-3	TGTGCCAGCAGTTACTCCTTGGCAATGGGATCTGGAAACACCATATATTTT	CASSYSLAMGSGNTIYF
TRBV6-1	TRBD1	many	TRBJ1-5	TGTGCCAGCAGTGGCGGACAGGGGGCTACTCAGCCCCAGCATTTT	CASSGGQGATQPQHF
TRBV5-6	-	many	TRBJ1-1	TGTGCCAGCAGCTACGGGACCGTGGGCACTGAAGCTTTCTTT	CASSYGTVGTEAFF
TRBV20-1	TRBD2	many	TRBJ2-1	TGCAGTGCTAGAGCTCCTGGCGGGGGGTCCTACAATGAGCAGTTCTTC	CSARAPGGGSYNEQFF
TRBV5-5	-	many	TRBJ1-2	TGTGCCAGCAGCTTGGATATTACCTATGGCTACACCTTC	CASSLDITYGYTF
TRBV6-5	-	-	TRBJ1-2	TGTGCCAGCTACGACAGAGCAGTTTACTATGGCTACACCTTC	CASYDRAVYYGYTF
TRBV14	-	-	TRBJ2-2	TGTGCCAGCAGCCCTCGGCAGGGTATTGGCGGGGAGCTTTTT	CASSPRQGIGGELF
TRBV12-3/TRBV12-4	TRBD1	many	TRBJ2-7	TGTGCCAGCAGTTTAGGGGACAGGGGGCTCGAGCAGTACTTC	CASSLGDRGLEQYF
TRBV9	-	many	TRBJ1-1	TGTGCCAGCAGCGTAGGAGGAGGGGGCACTGAAGCTTTCTTT	CASSVGGGGTEAFF
TRBV11-3	TRBD1	few	TRBJ2-1	TGTGCCAGCAGCATCGGAGCAGGACAGGGGGCTAGTGAGCAGTTCTTC	CASSIGAGQGASEQFF
TRBV14	-	many	TRBJ2-7	TGTGCCAGCAGCCGCCGGACAGTGGCTACCTACGAGCAGTACTTC	CASSRRTVATYEQYF
TRBV29-1	TRBD1	many	TRBJ2-5	TGCAGCGCAGAGCGAGCCGGGACAGGGGGCCAAGAGACCCAGTACTTC	CSAERAGTGGQETQYF
TRBV3-1	-	-	TRBJ2-2	TGTGCCAGCAGCCAAGGTCATTGTAACACCGGGGAGCTGTTTTTT	CASSQGHCNTGELFF
TRBV18	-	many	TRBJ2-7	TGTGCCAGCTCCGAAACATGGACCGTCGAGCAGTACTTC	CASSETWTVEQYF